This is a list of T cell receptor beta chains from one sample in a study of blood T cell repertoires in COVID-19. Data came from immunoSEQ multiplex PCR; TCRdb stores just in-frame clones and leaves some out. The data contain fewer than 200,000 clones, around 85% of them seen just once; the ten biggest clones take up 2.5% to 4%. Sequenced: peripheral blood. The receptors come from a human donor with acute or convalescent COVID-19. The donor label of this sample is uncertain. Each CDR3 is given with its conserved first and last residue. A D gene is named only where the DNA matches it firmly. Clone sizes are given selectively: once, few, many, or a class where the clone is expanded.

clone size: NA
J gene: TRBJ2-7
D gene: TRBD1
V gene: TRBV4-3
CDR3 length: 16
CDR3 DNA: TGCGCCAGCAGCCAAGATCCTCGACAGGGAGTCCACGAGCAGTACTTC
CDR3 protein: CASSQDPRQGVHEQYF

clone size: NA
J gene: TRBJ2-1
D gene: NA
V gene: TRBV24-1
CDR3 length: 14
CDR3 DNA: TGTGCCACCAGTTCAACTAGCACCGACAATGAGCAGTTCTTC
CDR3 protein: CATSSTSTDNEQFF

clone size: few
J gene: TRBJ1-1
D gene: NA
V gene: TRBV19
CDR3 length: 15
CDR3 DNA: TGTGCCAGTAGTGCCGATTCCGGGAGGAACACTGAAGCTTTCTTT
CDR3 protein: CASSADSGRNTEAFF

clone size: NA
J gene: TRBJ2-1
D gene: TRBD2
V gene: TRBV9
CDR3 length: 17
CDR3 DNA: TGTGCCAGCAGCACCCGACTAGCGGGGACTCGCTACAATGAGCAGTTCTTC
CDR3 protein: CASSTRLAGTRYNEQFF

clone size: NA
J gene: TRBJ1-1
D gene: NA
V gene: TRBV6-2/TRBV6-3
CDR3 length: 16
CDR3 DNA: TGTGCCAGCAGTTTGGACACTCCCCGCTTGGGCACTGAAGCTTTCTTT
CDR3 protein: CASSLDTPRLGTEAFF

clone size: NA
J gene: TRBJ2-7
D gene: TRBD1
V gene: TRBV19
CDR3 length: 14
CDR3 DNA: TGTGCCAGTAGTATAGAACAGGGGATCTACGAGCAGTACTTC
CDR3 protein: CASSIEQGIYEQYF

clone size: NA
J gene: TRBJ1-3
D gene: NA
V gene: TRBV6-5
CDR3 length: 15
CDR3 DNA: TGTGCCAGCAGTCTCCTACAGGGCTCTGGAAACACCATATATTTT
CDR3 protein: CASSLLQGSGNTIYF

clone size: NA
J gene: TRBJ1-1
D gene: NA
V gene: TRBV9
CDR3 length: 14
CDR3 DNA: TGTGCCAGCAGCGACAGGGTGGGGAACACTGAAGCTTTCTTT
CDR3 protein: CASSDRVGNTEAFF

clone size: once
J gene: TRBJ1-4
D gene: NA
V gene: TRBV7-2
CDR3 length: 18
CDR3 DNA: TGTGCCAGCAGCACTGTGACACCTACTTTCGCAACTAATGAAAAACTGTTTTTT
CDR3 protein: CASSTVTPTFATNEKLFF

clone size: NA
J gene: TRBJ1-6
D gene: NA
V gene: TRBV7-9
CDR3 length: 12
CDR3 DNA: TGTGCCAGCAGCTCCACAGCTCCACCCCTCCACTTT
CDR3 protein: CASSSTAPPLHF

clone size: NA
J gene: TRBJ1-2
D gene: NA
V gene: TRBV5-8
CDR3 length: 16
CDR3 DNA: TGTGCCAGCAGCACGTTAACAGGGTGGGCTAGTAGTGGCTACACCTTC
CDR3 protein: CASSTLTGWASSGYTF

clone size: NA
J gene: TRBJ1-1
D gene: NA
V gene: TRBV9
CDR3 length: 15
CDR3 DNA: TGTGCCAGCAGCGTAGATGTGGCAGGGGAGACTGAAGCTTTCTTT
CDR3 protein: CASSVDVAGETEAFF

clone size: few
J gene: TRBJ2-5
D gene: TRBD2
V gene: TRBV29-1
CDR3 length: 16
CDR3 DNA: TGCAGCGTCCTAAGGGGAACGAGCGGGGGGTCGGAGACCCAGTACTTC
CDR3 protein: CSVLRGTSGGSETQYF

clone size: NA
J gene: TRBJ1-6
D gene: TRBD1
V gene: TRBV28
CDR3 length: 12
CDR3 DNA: TGTGCCAGCAGTCCGACAGGGTCTCCCCTCCACTTT
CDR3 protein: CASSPTGSPLHF

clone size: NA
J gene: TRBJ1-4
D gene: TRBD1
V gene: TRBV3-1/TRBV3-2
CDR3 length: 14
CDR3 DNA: TGTGCCAGCAGCCCGACAGGGGTTAATGAAAAACTGTTTTTT
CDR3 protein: CASSPTGVNEKLFF

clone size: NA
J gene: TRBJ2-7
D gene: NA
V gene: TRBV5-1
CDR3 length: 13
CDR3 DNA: TGCGCCAGCAGCTTCGGGGGCTCCTACGAGCAGTACTTC
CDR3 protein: CASSFGGSYEQYF

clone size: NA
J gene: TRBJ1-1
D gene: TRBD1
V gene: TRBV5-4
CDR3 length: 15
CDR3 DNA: TGTGCCAGCAGACATGGACAGGAATTGAACACTGAAGCTTTCTTT
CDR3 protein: CASRHGQELNTEAFF

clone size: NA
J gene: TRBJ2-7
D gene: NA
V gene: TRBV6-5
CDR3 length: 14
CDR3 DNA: TGTGCCAGCAGTTCCGCAGGGGCCATTTACGAGCAGTACTTC
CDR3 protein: CASSSAGAIYEQYF

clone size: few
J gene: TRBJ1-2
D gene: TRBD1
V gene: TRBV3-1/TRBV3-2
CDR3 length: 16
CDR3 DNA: TGTGCCAGCAGCCCCCGACAGGGAGAGGGGAACTATGGCTACACCTTC
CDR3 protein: CASSPRQGEGNYGYTF

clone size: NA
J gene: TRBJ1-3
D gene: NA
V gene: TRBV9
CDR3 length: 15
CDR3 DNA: TGTGCCAGCAGCGTAATTGCCGGCTCTGGAAACACCATATATTTT
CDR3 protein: CASSVIAGSGNTIYF

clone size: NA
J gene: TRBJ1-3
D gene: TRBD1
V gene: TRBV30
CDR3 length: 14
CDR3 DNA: TGTGCCTGGCTAGGGACAGGCTCTGGAAACACCATATATTTT
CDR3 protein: CAWLGTGSGNTIYF

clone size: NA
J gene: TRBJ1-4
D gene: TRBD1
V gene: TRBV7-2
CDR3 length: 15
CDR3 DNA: TGTGCCAGCAGCTTAGGGACAGGGGGTGGGGAAAAACTGTTTTTT
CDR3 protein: CASSLGTGGGEKLFF

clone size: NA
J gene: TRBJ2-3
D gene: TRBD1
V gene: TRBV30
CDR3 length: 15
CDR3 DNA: TGTGCCTGGTCGAAGGGGGCCTCCCCCACAGATACGCAGTATTTT
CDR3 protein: CAWSKGASPTDTQYF